Detailed here is one T cell receptor beta chain. TCRdb's copy holds only in-frame clones and misses some; the assay was immunoSEQ multiplex PCR. The sample includes 200,000 to 250,000 clones, approximately 88% seen only once; the top ten take about 11%. This sample stems from a study of Ad26.COV2.S vaccination and SARS-CoV-2 variants. Indicated treatment: roughly 20 received Ad26.COV2.S at low or high dose, single or two shots; about 5 received placebo; per-sample allocation not given. Sample collection was performed on day 63 after the first vaccine or placebo injection. A Boston adult aged 18-55 years was the donor. V shed 5 bases, J shed 5 bases, and the junction held 8 bases outside the gene matches. The length of the CDR3 is 15 residues. Germline CDR1 reads SGHDT; CDR2 reads YYEEEE.

This specimen consisted of peripheral blood, obtained in a trial of Ad26.COV2.S vaccine versus placebo. The chain combines TRBV5-6 with TRBJ1-1, with 11 bases aligning to TRBD1. This TCR was sampled from a person aged 18 to 59 who received the Ad26.COV2.S COVID-19 vaccine or a placebo. The CDR3 protein is CASRRRTGGLTEAFF. CDR3 nucleotides: TGTGCCAGCAGGAGGAGGACAGGGGGCCTTACTGAAGCTTTCTTT. The full variable domain, rest sourced from reference TRBV5-6 and TRBJ1-1, is DAGVTQSPTHLIKTRGQQVTLRCSPKSGHDTVSWYQQALGQGPQFIFQYYEEEERQRGNFPDRFSGHQFPNYSSELNVNALLLGDSALYLCASRRRTGGLTEAFFGQGTRLTVV.